These 32 T cell receptor beta chains originate from one sample sequenced in a study of OX40 agonist ivuxolimab in advanced cancers. TCRdb's table, derived via immunoSEQ multiplex PCR, lists solely in-frame clones and lacks some. The sample has 65,000 to 70,000 clones, 80% to 90% seen once. Sequences were derived from CD4+ or CD8+ T cells sorted from blood, sampled in a trial of the OX40 agonist ivuxolimab. Receptors originate from an adult with an advanced solid tumor such as melanoma, head and neck, liver or kidney cancer.

This clone was found once. This chain joins TRBV4-1 and TRBJ2-1; the D gene is possibly TRBD2 (5 bases). The CDR3 extends over 16 amino acids. Germline CDR1 reads MGHRA; CDR2 reads YSYEKL. Trimming pared 4 bases from V and 0 bases from J, leaving 13 bases between. CDR3 sequence reads: CASSPGERNSYNEQFF. The DNA for the CDR3 is TGCGCCAGCAGCCCTGGAGAGCGGAACTCCTACAATGAGCAGTTCTTC.

The V and J genes are TRBV2 and TRBJ2-7; perhaps D is TRBD1 or TRBD2 (5 bases each). The germline gives CDR1 SNHLY, CDR2 FYNNEI. There are 13 residues in the CDR3. The V gene lost 2 bases and the J gene lost 3 bases, with 8 bases spanning the gap. Here the CDR3 reads CASSERGVYEQYF. The CDR3 DNA follows: TGTGCCAGCAGTGAACGGGGCGTCTACGAGCAGTACTTC.

This clone came up once. The chain employs TRBV28 and TRBJ2-5, with TRBD1 identical over 9 bases. The CDR3 totals 15 residues. V lost 6 bases and J lost 2; bases outside the gene matches: 7. Germline values: CDR1 MDHEN, CDR2 SYDVKM. CDR3 sequence (DNA): TGTGCCAGCAGCTCTACCGGACAGGGGCAAGAGACCCAGTACTTC. Its protein product is CASSSTGQGQETQYF. The complete variable domain, with remaining parts taken from reference TRBV28 and TRBJ2-5, reads DVKVTQSSRYLVKRTGEKVFLECVQDMDHENMFWYRQDPGLGLRLIYFSYDVKMKEKGDIPEGYSVSREKKERFSLILESASTNQTSMYLCASSSTGQGQETQYFGPGTRLLVL.

V and J are TRBV2 and TRBJ1-2; D is undetermined. The germline CDR1 and CDR2 sequences are SNHLY and FYNNEI. The CDR3 runs to 13 residues. Trimming pared 11 bases from V and 3 bases from J, leaving 16 bases between. The CDR3 loop is CAGLGRTDYGYTF. The CDR3, as DNA: TGTGCCGGTCTCGGAAGGACCGACTATGGCTACACCTTC.

The chain combines TRBV19 with TRBJ1-1, with 7 bases identical to TRBD1. Germline CDR1 LNHDA, CDR2 SQIVND (reference sequence). V gave up 7 bases and J gave up 4 bases; unmatched junction bases: 9. The CDR3 runs to 14 residues. CDR3 bases: TGTGCCAGTACCATCCCGGCAGGGGGCACTGAAGCTTTCTTT. It encodes CASTIPAGGTEAFF. The complete variable domain, with remaining parts taken from reference TRBV19 and TRBJ1-1, reads DGGITQSPKYLFRKEGQNVTLSCEQNLNHDAMYWYRQDPGQGLRLIYYSQIVNDFQKGDIAEGYSVSREKKESFPLTVTSAQKNPTAFYLCASTIPAGGTEAFFGQGTRLTVV.

The CDR3 sequence: CATSREGGAYEQYF. The CDR3 DNA is TGTGCCACCAGCAGAGAAGGGGGAGCCTACGAGCAGTACTTC. The J gene is TRBJ2-7, the V gene TRBV15, with a possible D match to TRBD1 (6 bases). V lost 0 bases and J 2 bases, leaving 8 bases between the germline ends. The CDR3 extends over 14 amino acids. Germline loops: CDR1 LNHNV, CDR2 YYDKDF (reference sequence).

The CDR3 here is CASSLGQGGSDEQFF. In nucleotides, the CDR3 is TGTGCCAGCAGCTTGGGACAGGGGGGGTCCGATGAGCAGTTCTTC. The rearrangement joins TRBV7-9 to TRBJ2-1, with 11 bases aligning to TRBD1. V was clipped by 3 bases and J by 8 bases; unmatched bases: 6. CDR1 and CDR2 from the germline V gene are SEHNR and FQNEAQ (reference sequence). The length of the CDR3 is 15 residues.

The V call is TRBV7-9, the J call TRBJ2-1; D ambiguous. CDR1 and CDR2 from the germline V gene are SEHNR and FQNEAQ (reference sequence). Trimming shortened V by 8 bases and J by 0 bases, and 11 bases separated the two germline ends. The CDR3 contains 14 residues. The CDR3 nucleotides are TGTGCCAGCGGGAACCGGAGCTCCTACAATGAGCAGTTCTTC. Translating it yields CASGNRSSYNEQFF. Complete variable domain (other parts from reference TRBV7-9 and TRBJ2-1): DTGVSQNPRHKITKRGQNVTFRCDPISEHNRLYWYRQTLGQGPEFLTYFQNEAQLEKSRLLSDRFSAERPKGSFSTLEIQRTEQGDSAMYLCASGNRSSYNEQFFGPGTRLTVL.

The gene calls are TRBV5-5 and TRBJ2-3; 11 nucleotides match TRBD2. J lost 6 bases, V lost 2 bases, and 14 bases had no gene match. There are 18 residues in the CDR3. Germline V CDR1 and CDR2: SGHKS, YYEKEE (reference sequence). The CDR3, as DNA: TGTGCCAGCAGCTTAGAAAAACTTTTAGCGGGGGGGAGCGATACGCAGTATTTT. The encoded protein is CASSLEKLLAGGSDTQYF. Variable domain in full (rest from reference TRBV5-5 and TRBJ2-3): DAGVTQSPTHLIKTRGQQVTLRCSPISGHKSVSWYQQVLGQGPQFIFQYYEKEERGRGNFPDRFSARQFPNYSSELNVNALLLGDSALYLCASSLEKLLAGGSDTQYFGPGTRLTVL.

The chain carries TRBV6-6 and TRBJ1-4, with 8 positions matching TRBD1. Trimming removed 5 bases from V and 7 bases from J; junction bases left unmatched: 6. The length of the CDR3 is 14 residues. In germline, CDR1 is MNHNY, CDR2 SVGAGI (reference sequence). The CDR3 bases are TGTGCCAGCAGTACGGACAGGGTTCTTGAAAAACTGTTTTTT. It yields the protein CASSTDRVLEKLFF.

The genes are TRBV6-4 and TRBJ2-6; D possibly corresponds to TRBD1 (7 bases). From germline, CDR1 is MRHNA and CDR2 SNTAGT. The V end was cut by 6 bases, the J end by 0 bases, with 12 bases between. The CDR3 length is 16 residues. The CDR3 region is CASSRGESSGANVLTF. CDR3 sequence (DNA): TGTGCCAGCAGCAGGGGGGAAAGCTCTGGGGCCAACGTCCTGACTTTC.

The chain uses TRBV19 and TRBJ2-3, with D unclear. The CDR3 is 17 residues long. Germline loops: CDR1 LNHDA, CDR2 SQIVND (reference sequence). Trimming took off 5 bases at V and 1 base at J, with 19 bases between the two ends. The CDR3, as DNA: TGTGCCAGTAGTTCCGAACATCCCAGCGCTGGCACAGATACGCAGTATTTT. Its translation: CASSSEHPSAGTDTQYF.

The chain is built from TRBV7-3 and TRBJ2-1; the D is unclear. Trimming left V 2 bases short and J 3 bases short, with 11 bases between. CDR3 length: 15 residues. CDR1 and CDR2 from the germline V gene are SGHTA and FQGTGA. The CDR3 spells CASSLGNIIYNEQFF. The CDR3 DNA is TGTGCCAGCAGCTTAGGGAATATCATCTACAATGAGCAGTTCTTC. Filled out from reference TRBV7-3 and TRBJ2-1, the complete variable domain reads GAGVSQTPSNKVTEKGKYVELRCDPISGHTALYWYRQSLGQGPEFLIYFQGTGAADDSGLPNDRFFAVRPEGSVSTLKIQRTERGDSAVYLCASSLGNIIYNEQFFGPGTRLTVL.

This chain connects TRBV7-9 to TRBJ2-7, with D perhaps TRBD1 or TRBD2 (5 bases each). The CDR3 spans 12 residues. V was shortened by 4 bases and J by 7 bases, with 11 bases between the two germline ends. The V gene's germline CDR1 is SEHNR and CDR2 FQNEAQ (reference sequence). CDR3: CASSSNWGEQYF. CDR3 bases: TGTGCCAGCAGCTCCAATTGGGGGGAGCAGTACTTC.

The chain is built from TRBV19 and TRBJ1-1; D ambiguous. CDR1 LNHDA and CDR2 SQIVND come from the germline V gene (reference sequence). V dropped 5 bases and J dropped 3 bases, with 4 bases sitting between them. This CDR3 spans 11 amino acids. The DNA for the CDR3 is TGTGCCAGTAGTTTCCACACTGAAGCTTTCTTT. This translates into CASSFHTEAFF.

This clone was seen a single time. The rearrangement uses TRBV11-2 and TRBJ2-7; unclear D gene. Germline loops: CDR1 SGHAT, CDR2 FQNNGV. With 5 bases removed from V and 3 bases from J, the gap between germline ends came to 17 bases. This CDR3 spans 15 amino acids. The CDR3 loop reads CASSHWKAAGYEQYF. The CDR3 DNA reads as TGTGCCAGCAGCCATTGGAAGGCTGCTGGCTACGAGCAGTACTTC.

CDR3 DNA sequence: TGTGCCAGCAGAAGGGCCCTTGAGGCTTTCTTT. Amino acids: CASRRALEAFF. The gene calls are TRBV21-1 and TRBJ1-1. TRBV21-1 is marked as a pseudogene. CDR3 size: 11 residues.

The chain couples TRBV9 to TRBJ2-3; 7 bases align to TRBD2. Germline CDR1 SGDLS, CDR2 YYNGEE. The trim removed 0 bases at V and 3 bases at J, leaving 7 bases unmatched. The length of the CDR3 is 16 residues. The CDR3 protein is CASSVGEGGLTDTQYF. The CDR3 nucleotides are TGTGCCAGCAGCGTAGGGGAGGGCGGATTAACAGATACGCAGTATTTT.

This chain joins TRBV28 and TRBJ2-7; D gene unclear. Germline V gene data show CDR1 as MDHEN and CDR2 as SYDVKM. The CDR3 covers 14 residues. Between the trimmed V and J ends, which lost 3 bases and 6 bases, there was a span of 15 bases. The CDR3 region has the DNA TGTGCCAGCAGTTTCCGGAATAGCCGGCTCGAGCAGTACTTC. This encodes CASSFRNSRLEQYF. The full variable domain, in which reference TRBV28 and TRBJ2-7 provide the parts outside the CDR3, is DVKVTQSSRYLVKRTGEKVFLECVQDMDHENMFWYRQDPGLGLRLIYFSYDVKMKEKGDIPEGYSVSREKKERFSLILESASTNQTSMYLCASSFRNSRLEQYFGPGTRLTVT.

The rearrangement uses TRBV7-9 and TRBJ1-5; no reliable D call. CDR1 and CDR2 (germline): SEHNR, FQNEAQ (reference sequence). V gave up 4 bases and J gave up 4 bases, with 8 bases separating them. This CDR3 region has 13 residues. In DNA, the CDR3 is TGTGCCAGCAGCTCACTCGAAAATCAGCCCCAGCATTTT. Protein product: CASSSLENQPQHF.

The chain links TRBV30 to TRBJ1-2; unclear D gene. The CDR3 extends over 9 amino acids. Trimming removed 6 bases at V and 10 bases at J, with 9 bases between. The germline V gene encodes CDR1 GTSNPN and CDR2 SVGIG (reference sequence). The CDR3 nucleotides are TGTGCCTGCACCCCCCTCTACACCTTC. It yields the protein CACTPLYTF.

The rearrangement uses TRBV2 and TRBJ2-1, with 10 bases aligning to TRBD2. V shed 10 bases, J shed 0 bases, and the junction held 6 bases outside the gene matches. CDR3 length equals 15 residues. The germline V gene encodes CDR1 SNHLY and CDR2 FYNNEI. The CDR3 region has the DNA TGTGCCATCTTAGTAGCGGGGGGCTCCTACAATGAGCAGTTCTTC. This gives the protein CAILVAGGSYNEQFF.

The rearrangement uses TRBV25-1 and TRBJ2-5, with 9 bases fitting TRBD1. The CDR3 consists of 15 residues. J lost 4 bases, V lost 7 bases, and 10 bases had no gene match. Per the germline V gene, CDR1 is MGHDK and CDR2 is SYGVNS. In DNA, the CDR3 is TGTGCCAGCACCGATCTACAGGGGGCGGGAGAGACCCAGTACTTC. Encoded protein: CASTDLQGAGETQYF.

The CDR3 region has the DNA TGTGCCAGCAGCTTAAACTGGTACGAGCAGTACTTC. Translated: CASSLNWYEQYF. The rearrangement joins TRBV7-6 to TRBJ2-7; D unclear. Looked up from germline, CDR1 is SGHVS and CDR2 is FNYEAQ. The CDR3 extends over 12 amino acids. V was cut by 2 bases and J by 4 bases, with 6 bases left in between.

The chain combines TRBV7-8 with TRBJ1-1, with D possibly matching TRBD1 (6 bases). V was shortened by 1 base and J by 0 bases, with 15 bases between the two germline ends. Germline V CDR1 and CDR2: SGHVS, FQNEAQ. The CDR3 totals 17 residues. CDR3 bases: TGTGCCAGCAGCTTAGGACAGGTCCAGCCCATGAACACTGAAGCTTTCTTT. Amino acid sequence: CASSLGQVQPMNTEAFF.

V and J are TRBV27 and TRBJ1-2; unclear D gene. The CDR3 totals 14 residues. CDR1 is MNHEY, CDR2 SMNVEV, per germline (reference sequence). V shed 5 bases and J shed 8 bases, with 18 bases lying between them. The CDR3 region is CASSALEGLFGYTF. The CDR3 DNA reads TGTGCCAGCAGTGCTCTAGAGGGCCTCTTCGGCTACACCTTC.

The V call is TRBV7-8, the J call TRBJ2-3; 7 bases map to TRBD1. V shed 4 bases and J 2 bases; nucleotides not matched to a gene: 6. The V gene's germline CDR1 is SGHVS and CDR2 FQNEAQ. The CDR3 loop spans 15 amino acids. This CDR3 is CASSSRDSSTDTQYF. DNA of the CDR3: TGTGCCAGCAGCTCCCGGGACAGCTCCACAGATACGCAGTATTTT.

J is TRBJ2-1 and V is TRBV7-2; 10 nucleotides match TRBD1. Looked up from germline, CDR1 is SGHTA and CDR2 is FQGNSA. The CDR3 extends over 15 amino acids. V dropped 2 bases and J dropped 4; count of bases not matched to a gene: 2. The CDR3 protein is CASSLQDRGYNEQFF. The CDR3 coding sequence is TGTGCCAGCAGCTTACAGGACAGGGGGTACAATGAGCAGTTCTTC.

V and J are TRBV6-5 and TRBJ1-1; tentatively, D is TRBD1 (5 bases). CDR1 and CDR2 from the germline V gene are MNHEY and SVGAGI. This CDR3 is built from 14 residues. Trimming took 2 bases from V and 2 from J, leaving 9 bases between them. For the CDR3, the DNA is TGTGCCAGCAGTTACGCGACAGAAAACACTGAAGCTTTCTTT. Its translation is CASSYATENTEAFF.

This chain links TRBV19 with TRBJ2-1, with D possibly matching TRBD2 (6 bases). Trimming took 1 base from V and 3 from J, leaving 10 bases between them. CDR1 is LNHDA and CDR2 is SQIVND in the germline V gene (reference sequence). CDR3 size: 15 residues. The chain's CDR3 is CASSIVTSIYNEQFF. DNA for the CDR3: TGTGCCAGTAGTATAGTCACTAGCATCTACAATGAGCAGTTCTTC.

The chain recombines TRBV7-2 with TRBJ2-4; TRBD2 aligns across 8 bases. The CDR3 totals 17 residues. J gave up 0 bases and V 5 bases, and 9 bases lay outside the gene matches. Per germline, CDR1 SGHTA and CDR2 FQGNSA. CDR3 sequence: CASSPRGGTLAKNIQYF. For the CDR3, the DNA is TGTGCCAGCAGCCCCCGCGGGGGGACTCTAGCCAAAAACATTCAGTACTTC.

The chain carries TRBV7-9 and TRBJ2-1, with 7 bases matching TRBD1. Trimming took 4 bases from V and 0 from J; bases not matched to a gene: 3. The CDR3 runs to 15 residues. Germline lookup yields CDR1 SEHNR and CDR2 FQNEAQ (reference sequence). The CDR3 reads CASSYGTVSYNEQFF. The CDR3 coding sequence is TGTGCCAGCAGCTATGGGACAGTCTCCTACAATGAGCAGTTCTTC.